The 32 T cell receptor beta chains given below trace back to one sample, sequenced in a study of T cells after yellow fever vaccination (dated by TCRdb to about 2019). The treatment or condition label for this specimen denotes: live attenuated yellow fever vaccine strain. Library prep was done by 5' RACE. TCRdb lists the instrument as Illumina NovaSeq 6000. Through fastp at Q25 and MiXCR, TCRdb rebuilt clones from the public reads, retaining in-frame beta chains. Each entry is one CDR3 protein sequence, shown with its most common DNA and genes. This sample gives just over 300,000 distinct CDR3 sequences in total; 3.6% of them show up just once. 23% of the sample rests with the top ten. The sequencing used PBMCs, collected on the day of the yellow fever booster vaccination. Receptors were obtained from a young man who received the YFV17D yellow fever vaccine.

This clonotype was observed many times. This sequence joins TRBV20-1 and TRBJ2-7; a weak D match, TRBD2 (7 bases). Germline CDR1 and CDR2: DFQATT and SNEGSKA (reference sequence). The CDR3 runs to 15 residues. V was shortened by 5 bases and J by 6 bases, with 23 bases between the two germline ends. CDR3 loop: CSASLGGGIRGEQYV. In nucleotides, the CDR3 is TGCAGTGCTTCACTCGGCGGGGGCATTAGGGGCGAGCAGTACGTC.

The J gene is TRBJ2-3, the V gene TRBV28, with 8 bases that match TRBD2. This CDR3 has 15 residues. Germline V gene lookup returns CDR1 MDHEN and CDR2 SYDVKM. V was clipped by 5 bases and J by 5 bases; unmatched bases: 9. The CDR3 spells CASSPGGAGEDTQYF. The CDR3 bases are TGTGCCAGCAGTCCCGGGGGGGCCGGGGAAGATACGCAGTATTTT.

This clonotype was observed a few times. The V call is TRBV29-1, the J call TRBJ2-2, with D possibly matching TRBD1 (6 bases). Between the trimmed V and J ends, which lost 5 bases and 1 base, there was a span of 8 bases. CDR3 length equals 13 residues. Looked up from germline, CDR1 is SQVTM and CDR2 is ANQGSEA. The chain's CDR3 is CSVRTENTGELFF. CDR3 DNA: TGCAGCGTTAGGACAGAGAACACCGGGGAGCTGTTTTTT.

This clonotype occurred many times. V usage is TRBV7-6 and J usage is TRBJ2-6; 8 nucleotides align to TRBD1. The ends lost 5 bases at V and 0 bases at J; junction bases unmatched: 3. Germline lookup yields CDR1 SGHVS and CDR2 FNYEAQ. The CDR3 is made up of 16 amino acids. DNA for the CDR3: TGTGCCAGCAGCCGGGACAGGCCCTCTGGGGCCAACGTCCTGACTTTC. Protein: CASSRDRPSGANVLTF.

This clonotype was seen at least ten times. CDR3 protein: CASSVAPQQAGGITGELFF. CDR3 nucleotides: TGTGCCAGCAGCGTGGCCCCCCAACAAGCGGGGGGGATCACCGGGGAGCTGTTTTTT. This chain links TRBV9 with TRBJ2-2, with 10 bases lining up with TRBD2. With 2 bases clipped from V and 4 bases from J, the junction kept 14 bases outside the gene matches. The CDR3 contains 19 residues. Germline CDR1 SGDLS, CDR2 YYNGEE.

The rearrangement uses TRBV2 and TRBJ2-5; 8 bases are shared with TRBD1. This CDR3 region has 13 residues. Germline V gene lookup returns CDR1 SNHLY and CDR2 FYNNEI. V lost 5 bases and J lost 4; bases outside the gene matches: 3. Here the CDR3 reads CASSNQGAETQYF. The CDR3 DNA sequence: TGTGCCAGCAGTAATCAGGGGGCAGAGACCCAGTACTTC.

This clonotype was recorded a few times. The V gene is TRBV6-6, the J gene TRBJ1-1, with unresolved D. The CDR3 consists of 14 residues. From germline, CDR1 is MNHNY and CDR2 SVGAGI (reference sequence). V shed 6 bases and J shed 4 bases, with 15 bases lying between them. CDR3 bases: TGTGCCAGCAGCCGAAAGCCCTACAGCACTGAAGCTTTCTTT. As protein: CASSRKPYSTEAFF.

This clonotype turned up a few times. The rearrangement links TRBV7-9 to TRBJ1-6, with 7 bases aligning to TRBD1. The germline gives CDR1 SEHNR, CDR2 FQNEAQ (reference sequence). The V gene end was trimmed by 1 base and the J gene end by 5 bases; junction bases not matched to a gene: 11. The CDR3 sequence is 18 residues long. The CDR3 is CASSLGAAPGGHNSPLHF. CDR3 DNA sequence: TGTGCCAGCAGCTTAGGGGCGGCACCAGGGGGACATAATTCACCCCTCCACTTT.

This clonotype was found many times. The J gene is TRBJ2-1, the V gene TRBV4-1; 8 nucleotides align to TRBD2. CDR1 and CDR2 from the germline V gene are MGHRA and YSYEKL. CDR3 length: 16 residues. The V gene end was trimmed by 3 bases and the J gene end by 1 base; junction bases not matched to a gene: 5. This chain's CDR3 is CASSHSSGGSYNEQFF. In DNA, the CDR3 is TGCGCCAGCAGCCACAGCAGCGGGGGTTCCTACAATGAGCAGTTCTTC.

Ten or more counts support this clonotype. The CDR3: CASSIPAGGSGDEQFF. CDR3 coding DNA: TGTGCCAGTAGTATTCCAGCGGGGGGATCTGGCGATGAGCAGTTCTTC. The V gene is TRBV19, the J gene TRBJ2-1, with TRBD2 matching over 9 bases. The CDR3 runs to 16 residues. Trimming cost V 3 bases and J 8 bases; bases outside gene matches: 11. Germline-derived CDR1 and CDR2 are LNHDA and SQIVND (reference sequence). Together with reference TRBV19 and TRBJ2-1, the CDR3 gives the full variable domain: DGGITQSPKYLFRKEGQNVTLSCEQNLNHDAMYWYRQDPGQGLRLIYYSQIVNDFQKGDIAEGYSVSREKKESFPLTVTSAQKNPTAFYLCASSIPAGGSGDEQFFGPGTRLTVL.

This clonotype has only a few counts. The chain carries TRBV4-1 and TRBJ1-2; D remains unclear. This CDR3 contains 17 residues. V lost 4 bases to trimming and J lost 2 bases, with 20 bases between them. Germline values: CDR1 MGHRA, CDR2 YSYEKL. CDR3 amino acids: CASSPTFGVRKNYGYTF. The CDR3, as DNA: TGCGCCAGCAGCCCGACCTTTGGAGTGAGGAAAAACTATGGCTACACCTTC.

This clonotype was picked up many times. The chain has TRBV5-8 and TRBJ2-5; 14 bases are a match to TRBD2. With 2 bases clipped from V and 3 bases from J, the junction kept 3 bases outside the gene matches. The CDR3 runs to 16 residues. CDR1 is SGHTS and CDR2 is YDEGEE in the germline V gene. The CDR3 nucleotides read TGTGCCAGCAGCTTCCCGACTAGCGGGGGGGAAGAGACCCAGTACTTC. Protein sequence: CASSFPTSGGEETQYF.

This sequence joins TRBV5-7 and TRBJ1-3, with TRBD1 matching 10 bases. TRBV5-7 qualifies as an ORF whose function is uncertain. V lost 7 bases to trimming and J lost 4 bases; unmatched junction nucleotides: 5. The CDR3 runs 14 residues. CDR3 protein: CASWGQGPGNTIYF. CDR3 nucleotide sequence: TGTGCCAGCTGGGGACAGGGGCCGGGAAACACCATATATTTT.

Only a few counts were recorded for this clonotype. The CDR3 sequence: CASSLIYYEQYF. As DNA, the CDR3 is TGTGCCAGCAGCCTGATCTACTACGAGCAGTACTTC. The chain carries TRBV7-2 and TRBJ2-7; D gene uncertain. Trimming stripped 5 bases from V and 3 bases from J, with 8 bases between. This CDR3 region has 12 residues. CDR1 is SGHTA and CDR2 is FQGNSA in the germline V gene.

This clonotype was found a few times. The rearrangement joins TRBV15 to TRBJ1-6; D is unclear. This CDR3 comprises 14 residues. Trimming removed 0 bases at V and 13 bases at J, with 13 bases between. Germline CDR1 reads LNHNV; CDR2 reads YYDKDF (reference sequence). The CDR3 protein is CATSRDRGSGPLHF. DNA of the CDR3: TGTGCCACCAGCAGAGATCGGGGATCAGGCCCCCTCCACTTT.

In this sample, this clonotype turned up a few times. The chain couples TRBV7-9 to TRBJ2-5; D possibly corresponds to TRBD2 (6 bases). This CDR3 region has 15 residues. Germline V gene sequence: CDR1 SEHNR, CDR2 FQNEAQ (reference sequence). V was cut by 3 bases and J by 2 bases, with 13 bases left in between. DNA of the CDR3: TGTGCCAGCAGCTTTAGGGCGGGACCTCAAGAGACCCAGTACTTC. Protein sequence: CASSFRAGPQETQYF.

A few counts support this clonotype. The chain's CDR3 is CASSFGGGIGANVLTF. The CDR3 coding sequence is TGCGCCAGCAGCTTTGGCGGGGGGATTGGGGCCAACGTCCTGACTTTC. The chain uses TRBV5-1 and TRBJ2-6; 8 bases fit TRBD2. Looked up from germline, CDR1 is SGHRS and CDR2 is YFSETQ. After removal of 2 bases from V and 3 bases from J, the junction contained 4 bases not matched to a gene. The CDR3 has 16 residues.

This clonotype was seen repeatedly, ten times or more. J is TRBJ2-1 and V is TRBV6-5; TRBD2 agrees at 7 bases. The CDR3 loop spans 16 amino acids. Per the germline V gene, CDR1 is MNHEY and CDR2 is SVGAGI. J lost 6 bases, V lost 4 bases, and 12 bases had no gene match. CDR3 sequence reads: CASSSRKAGRTNEQFF. CDR3 in DNA: TGTGCCAGCAGTTCCCGGAAAGCGGGGAGAACCAATGAGCAGTTCTTC.

The chain couples TRBV9 to TRBJ2-1; possibly TRBD1 for D (6 bases). The germline V gene has CDR1 SGDLS and CDR2 YYNGEE. Trimming pared 4 bases from V and 3 bases from J, leaving 14 bases between. There are 15 residues in the CDR3. In DNA, the CDR3 is TGTGCCAGCAGCCTGAAACAGGGATACTACAATGAGCAGTTCTTC. Its protein is CASSLKQGYYNEQFF.

There are many counts of this clonotype. The V gene is TRBV7-9, the J gene TRBJ2-1; possible D gene TRBD2, 5 bases. V lost 5 bases, J lost 6 bases, and 20 bases lay in between. This CDR3 spans 16 amino acids. The V gene's germline CDR1 is SEHNR and CDR2 FQNEAQ (reference sequence). CDR3 nucleotides: TGTGCCAGCAGCCCCATCGGGGTCCTCCGGCCCAATGAGCAGTTCTTC. Amino acid sequence: CASSPIGVLRPNEQFF.

The rearrangement uses TRBV19 and TRBJ1-5, with 9 bases identical to TRBD1. CDR3 length: 14 amino acids. Per germline, CDR1 LNHDA and CDR2 SQIVND (reference sequence). Germline trimming cut 6 bases from V and 6 bases from J; bases unmatched to any gene: 6. The CDR3, as DNA: TGTGCCAGTAGACGGACAGGGGTTACTCAGCCCCAGCATTTT. Its translation is CASRRTGVTQPQHF.

This clonotype has at least ten counts. This chain links TRBV5-6 with TRBJ1-5; unclear D gene. Trimming removed 2 bases from V and 4 bases from J, with 7 bases in between. The CDR3 has 13 residues. Per the germline V gene, CDR1 is SGHDT and CDR2 is YYEEEE. CDR3 coding DNA: TGTGCCAGCAGCTTAGGGCGGAATCAGCCCCAGCATTTT. This encodes CASSLGRNQPQHF. The variable domain in full, with the rest retrieved from reference TRBV5-6 and TRBJ1-5, is DAGVTQSPTHLIKTRGQQVTLRCSPKSGHDTVSWYQQALGQGPQFIFQYYEEEERQRGNFPDRFSGHQFPNYSSELNVNALLLGDSALYLCASSLGRNQPQHFGDGTRLSIL.

The rearrangement uses TRBV20-1 and TRBJ2-7; 7 bases map to TRBD1. With 3 bases clipped from V and 5 bases from J, the junction kept 7 bases outside the gene matches. This CDR3 is built from 13 residues. Germline V gives CDR1 DFQATT, CDR2 SNEGSKA (reference sequence). The CDR3 coding sequence is TGCAGTGCTAGCACGGGAACAGGGGACGAGCAGTACTTC. Its translation: CSASTGTGDEQYF.

In this sample, this clonotype turned up many times. V usage is TRBV28 and J usage is TRBJ2-7; TRBD2 matches 7 bases. After removal of 5 bases from V and 6 bases from J, the junction contained 10 bases not matched to a gene. The CDR3 is 14 amino acids. The germline V gene encodes CDR1 MDHEN and CDR2 SYDVKM. The CDR3 protein is CASSPQRGVGEQYV. The CDR3 region has the DNA TGTGCCAGCAGTCCGCAACGGGGGGTCGGCGAGCAGTACGTC.

This chain links TRBV14 with TRBJ1-2; weak D call: TRBD1 (5 bases). The CDR3 has 14 amino acids. CDR1 is SGHDN and CDR2 is FVKESK in the germline V gene. V was trimmed by 4 bases and J by 6 bases, leaving 15 bases between them. For the CDR3, the DNA is TGTGCCAGCAGCCTTCACATGGGGCGCAATGGCTACACCTTC. Translating it yields CASSLHMGRNGYTF.

In DNA, the CDR3 is TGTGCCAGCAGCTCCGAGGCTAGTGGGGGTGAGACCCAGTACTTC. It yields the protein CASSSEASGGETQYF. J is TRBJ2-5 and V is TRBV11-2; the D call may be TRBD1 or TRBD2 (5 bases each). The germline CDR1 and CDR2 sequences are SGHAT and FQNNGV. The CDR3 is made up of 15 amino acids. V was cut by 4 bases and J by 5 bases, with 17 bases left in between.

The genes are TRBV6-1 and TRBJ1-4; D is unclear. The V end was cut by 1 base, the J end by 7 bases, with 19 bases between. CDR1 and CDR2 from the germline V gene are MNHNS and SASEGT. The CDR3 spans 17 residues. The CDR3 DNA is TGTGCCAGCAGTGAAGGACCATATAATATAGGACGTGAAAAACTGTTTTTT. Translated: CASSEGPYNIGREKLFF.

The sample holds many counts of this clonotype. V and J are TRBV7-2 and TRBJ1-2; TRBD1 is a possible D gene (5 bases). This CDR3 has 13 amino acids. Germline V gives CDR1 SGHTA, CDR2 FQGNSA. Between the trimmed V and J ends, which lost 9 bases and 2 bases, there was a span of 13 bases. This chain's CDR3 is CASEPGQNYGYTF. The CDR3 region has the DNA TGTGCCAGTGAGCCGGGGCAGAACTATGGCTACACCTTC. The whole variable domain, remainder taken from reference TRBV7-2 and TRBJ1-2, is GAGVSQSPSNKVTEKGKDVELRCDPISGHTALYWYRQSLGQGLEFLIYFQGNSAPDKSGLPSDRFSAERTGGSVSTLTIQRTQQEDSAVYLCASEPGQNYGYTFGSGTRLTVV.

This clonotype was observed a few times. The chain joins TRBV6-2 or TRBV6-3 to TRBJ2-3, with 12 bases that match TRBD2. This CDR3 spans 17 amino acids. Unmatched junction bases numbered 9, after V lost 2 bases and J lost 6 bases. The germline CDR1 and CDR2 sequences are MNHEY and SVGEGT. CDR3 amino acids: CASSYPKTSGGLDTQYF. CDR3 nucleotide sequence: TGTGCCAGCAGTTACCCCAAGACTAGCGGGGGTTTGGATACGCAGTATTTT.

This clonotype has only a few counts. This chain connects TRBV6-5 to TRBJ1-1; no reliable D call. Germline V gives CDR1 MNHEY, CDR2 SVGAGI. The CDR3 loop spans 15 amino acids. Trimming cost V 0 bases and J 0 bases, with 8 bases left between them. CDR3 amino acids: CASSYSGSLNTEAFF. CDR3 nucleotides: TGTGCCAGCAGTTACTCCGGCAGCTTGAACACTGAAGCTTTCTTT.

Many counts were recorded for this clonotype. The J gene is TRBJ2-3, the V gene TRBV5-1; no clear D gene. Germline lookup yields CDR1 SGHRS and CDR2 YFSETQ. The CDR3 contains 14 residues. Trimming removed 0 bases from V and 3 bases from J, with 8 bases in between. CDR3 in DNA: TGCGCCAGCAGCTTGGATCCTGGAACAGATACGCAGTATTTT. Translation: CASSLDPGTDTQYF.

The table lists this clonotype with many counts. This rearrangement joins TRBV5-1 to TRBJ2-2, with 11 nucleotides matching TRBD1. Germline trimming cut 4 bases from V and 9 bases from J; bases unmatched to any gene: 5. The CDR3 has 14 amino acids. The germline gives CDR1 SGHRS, CDR2 YFSETQ. The CDR3: CASSLRTGGRELFF. As DNA, the CDR3 is TGCGCCAGCAGCCTCCGGACAGGGGGCCGGGAGCTGTTTTTT.